The next 10 T cell receptor beta chains were all read from a single sample in a study of cytomegalovirus exposure and HLA in healthy donors (TCRdb year 2017). Library method: the immunoSEQ multiplex PCR assay. For the multiplex PCR, a mixture combining 60 forward primers for TCR Vbeta segments and 13 reverse primers for TCR Jbeta segments was used. Sourced from immuneACCESS, this table was stored by TCRdb with only in-frame sequences that have V and J called. A share of the clones is absent; for the studies checked, an unresolved V gene accounts for under half, and the remainder has no known explanation. The sample yields some 150,000 clones; roughly 72% were counted once. The ten biggest clones cover 2.1% of the sample. The sample was PBMCs. All receptors derive from a man in his thirties or forties in good health and CMV-seronegative.

V gene TRBV4-3 combines with J gene TRBJ2-7; D possibly corresponds to TRBD1 (6 bases). V was clipped by 1 base and J by 4 bases, with 20 bases between them. Germline CDR1 LGHNA, CDR2 YSLEER. The CDR3 runs to 17 residues. The CDR3 loop reads CASSQGPTGTGYYEQYF. The CDR3 nucleotides read TGCGCCAGCAGCCAAGGTCCCACCGGCACAGGGTATTACGAGCAGTACTTC.

This sequence joins TRBV18 and TRBJ1-1, with D unresolved. Trimming removed 3 bases from V and 4 bases from J, with 15 bases in between. The germline V gene encodes CDR1 KGHSH and CDR2 LQKENI. This CDR3 spans 15 amino acids. CDR3 coding DNA: TGTGCCAGCTCACCGGCGGGAGGGATGAGCACTGAAGCTTTCTTT. This sequence encodes CASSPAGGMSTEAFF.

V usage is TRBV4-3 and J usage is TRBJ2-2, with D tentatively TRBD1 (5 bases). With 0 bases removed from V and 7 bases from J, the gap between germline ends came to 15 bases. Germline V gene data show CDR1 as LGHNA and CDR2 as YSLEER. The CDR3 has 16 residues. Written as DNA, the CDR3 is TGCGCCAGCAGCCAAGATCTGGGGCAGGGTCACGGGGAGCTGTTTTTT. This gives the protein CASSQDLGQGHGELFF.

The chain employs TRBV6-4 and TRBJ2-3; possible D gene TRBD2, 6 bases. CDR1 and CDR2 from the germline V gene are MRHNA and SNTAGT. This CDR3 has 16 amino acids. Between the trimmed V and J ends, which lost 3 bases and 0 bases, there was a span of 13 bases. In DNA form, the CDR3 reads TGTGCCAGCAGTGAAATTGGGACTCCTAGCACAGATACGCAGTATTTT. Its protein product is CASSEIGTPSTDTQYF.

This clone appeared a few times. The chain couples TRBV2 to TRBJ2-1; 7 nucleotides agree with TRBD1. V lost 5 bases to trimming and J lost 0 bases; unmatched junction nucleotides: 4. This CDR3 is built from 15 residues. Germline values: CDR1 SNHLY, CDR2 FYNNEI. The CDR3 region has the DNA TGTGCCAGCAGTACCGACAGGGCCTCCTACAATGAGCAGTTCTTC. Amino acid sequence: CASSTDRASYNEQFF.

The chain combines TRBV27 with TRBJ2-7, with 8 bases fitting TRBD2. With V trimmed by 5 bases and J by 4 bases, 10 bases remained unmatched. The CDR3 loop spans 15 amino acids. Germline V gene lookup returns CDR1 MNHEY and CDR2 SMNVEV (reference sequence). CDR3 sequence reads: CASSNTAGETYEQYF. CDR3 coding DNA: TGTGCCAGCAGTAATACAGCGGGGGAGACTTACGAGCAGTACTTC.

The chain employs TRBV5-4 and TRBJ1-2; 9 bases are shared with TRBD1. The CDR3 totals 15 residues. Per the germline V gene, CDR1 is SGHNT and CDR2 is YYREEE (reference sequence). V lost 0 bases and J lost 5; bases outside the gene matches: 5. CDR3 nucleotide sequence: TGTGCCAGCAGCTTGGAGGGACAGGGACTTTATGGCTACACCTTC. Protein: CASSLEGQGLYGYTF.

About this clone itself: One end of the junction varies from germline; a read error may be responsible. This chain joins TRBV7-7 and TRBJ2-2; maybe TRBD1 (5 bases). Germline lookup yields CDR1 SSHAT and CDR2 FNYEAQ (reference sequence). This CDR3 region has 15 residues. The CDR3 sequence: CASSLSLDSTGELFF. In nucleotides, the CDR3 is TGTGCTAGCAGCTTATCTTTAGACAGCACCGGGGAGCTGTTTTTT. The variable domain in full, with the rest retrieved from reference TRBV7-7 and TRBJ2-2, is GAGVSQSPRYKVTKRGQDVTLRCDPISSHATLYWYQQALGQGPEFLTYFNYEAQPDKSGLPSDRFSAERPEGSISTLTIQRTEQRDSAMYRCASSLSLDSTGELFFGEGSRLTVL.

The V gene is TRBV5-1, the J gene TRBJ1-2; 8 bases match TRBD1. Germline values: CDR1 SGHRS, CDR2 YFSETQ. Trimming removed 0 bases from V and 7 bases from J; junction bases left unmatched: 5. This CDR3 comprises 14 residues. The CDR3 DNA reads as TGCGCCAGCAGCTTGGTTCAGGGGGCAGGTGGCTACACCTTC. This codes for CASSLVQGAGGYTF. Based on the CDR3 plus reference TRBV5-1 and TRBJ1-2, the full variable domain is KAGVTQTPRYLIKTRGQQVTLSCSPISGHRSVSWYQQTPGQGLQFLFEYFSETQRNKGNFPGRFSGRQFSNSRSEMNVSTLELGDSALYLCASSLVQGAGGYTFGSGTRLTVV.

As for this clone: One end of the junction is discordant with germline, which a read error may explain. J is TRBJ2-5 and V is TRBV7-7; D is tentatively TRBD1 or TRBD2 (5 bases each). TRBJ2-7 matches the DNA end more closely, so the J call is doubtful. The CDR3 has 13 amino acids. Germline CDR1 and CDR2: SSHAT and FNYEAQ (reference sequence). CDR3 nucleotide sequence: TGTGCTAGCAGCTCTCAGGATGGGGGCGAGCAGTACTTC. It encodes CASSSQDGGEQYF.